One sample yielded the 20 T cell receptor beta chains listed below, sequenced in a study of blood T cell repertoires in COVID-19. Using immunoSEQ multiplex PCR, the repertoire was profiled, and TCRdb retains in-frame clones only, with some absent. The sample has a few hundred thousand clones, around 87% seen once; the top ten hold approximately 2.3%. Specimen: peripheral blood. These receptors were obtained from a woman between 45 and 65 years old with acute or convalescent COVID-19.

The chain carries TRBV19 and TRBJ1-5; TRBD1 aligns across 10 bases. CDR3 length equals 15 residues. Germline V gene sequence: CDR1 LNHDA, CDR2 SQIVND (reference sequence). J lost 1 base, V lost 7 bases, and 4 bases had no gene match. CDR3 region: CASTDRGPSNQPQHF. The CDR3 region has the DNA TGTGCCAGTACCGACAGGGGGCCGAGCAATCAGCCCCAGCATTTT.

This chain links TRBV5-1 with TRBJ1-1, with TRBD1 matching over 10 bases. The CDR3 totals 15 residues. The V and J ends lost 0 bases and 6 bases, in that order; junction bases with no gene match: 5. Germline V gene data show CDR1 as SGHRS and CDR2 as YFSETQ. Here the CDR3 reads CASSLVGQGSSEAFF. CDR3 sequence (DNA): TGCGCCAGCAGCTTGGTGGGACAGGGGAGTTCTGAAGCTTTCTTT.

The J gene is TRBJ1-1, the V gene TRBV6-5; a weak D match, TRBD1 (6 bases). V was clipped by 4 bases and J by 6 bases, with 15 bases between them. Germline loops: CDR1 MNHEY, CDR2 SVGAGI. This CDR3 contains 14 residues. The CDR3, as DNA: TGTGCCAGCAGTTGGGGGCAGGGGATCCCTGAAGCTTTCTTT. Translating it yields CASSWGQGIPEAFF.

The genes are TRBV3-1 (or the pseudogene TRBV3-2) and TRBJ2-7; D perhaps matches TRBD1 (6 bases). In germline, CDR1 is LGHDT, CDR2 YNNKEL (reference sequence). The CDR3 has 15 residues. V was pared by 3 bases and J by 5 bases, with 17 bases between. CDR3 amino acids: CASSHYRGRGHEQYF. DNA of the CDR3: TGTGCCAGCAGCCACTACCGGGGCAGGGGACACGAGCAGTACTTC.

The chain uses TRBV7-3 and TRBJ2-7, with unresolved D. V dropped 8 bases and J dropped 3 bases, with 14 bases sitting between them. The CDR3 has 13 amino acids. The germline V gene has CDR1 SGHTA and CDR2 FQGTGA. The DNA of the CDR3 is TGTGCCAGCTCCAAAACGACGGGCTACGAGCAGTACTTC. It specifies CASSKTTGYEQYF.

This chain joins TRBV30 and TRBJ1-1, with 7 nucleotides matching TRBD1. After removal of 3 bases from V and 3 bases from J, the junction contained 1 base not matched to a gene. The CDR3 loop spans 12 amino acids. Germline V CDR1 and CDR2: GTSNPN, SVGIG (reference sequence). This CDR3 is CAWSTGDTEAFF. CDR3 sequence (DNA): TGTGCCTGGAGCACAGGGGACACTGAAGCTTTCTTT.

The rearrangement uses TRBV5-1 and TRBJ1-6; D is perhaps TRBD1 (5 bases). CDR1 is SGHRS, CDR2 YFSETQ, per germline. Trimming removed 2 bases at V and 6 bases at J, with 6 bases between. This CDR3 region has 13 residues. The CDR3 is CASSLDSNSPLHF. The CDR3 DNA is TGCGCCAGCAGCTTAGACAGTAATTCACCCCTCCACTTT.

The chain joins TRBV27 to TRBJ2-7; tentative D call: TRBD2 (5 bases). The CDR3 covers 13 residues. V dropped 5 bases and J dropped 6 bases, with 14 bases sitting between them. Germline assignment: CDR1 MNHEY and CDR2 SMNVEV (reference sequence). The DNA for the CDR3 is TGTGCCAGCAGTGGAGGAGGTTGGGTCGAGCAGTACTTC. This encodes CASSGGGWVEQYF.

This sequence joins TRBV27 and TRBJ1-4, with 8 bases aligning to TRBD1. The germline V gene has CDR1 MNHEY and CDR2 SMNVEV (reference sequence). The length of the CDR3 is 14 residues. Trimming removed 1 base from V and 8 bases from J; junction bases left unmatched: 3. CDR3 coding DNA: TGTGCCAGCAGTTTATACAGGGGGAGGGAAAAACTGTTTTTT. Protein sequence: CASSLYRGREKLFF.

This clone was seen a handful of times. CDR3 sequence: CASSPGIFTGELFF. The DNA of the CDR3 is TGTGCCAGCAGCCCCGGGATTTTCACCGGGGAGCTGTTTTTT. This chain connects TRBV6-5 to TRBJ2-2; the D gene is possibly TRBD2 (5 bases). V was trimmed by 6 bases and J by 4 bases, leaving 12 bases between them. This CDR3 spans 14 amino acids. Germline loops: CDR1 MNHEY, CDR2 SVGAGI.

CDR3 sequence (DNA): TGTGCCAGCAGCTTGAGGCAGGGGGGAACAGATACGCAGTATTTT. The encoded protein is CASSLRQGGTDTQYF. This chain connects TRBV5-4 to TRBJ2-3; maybe TRBD1 (7 bases). CDR1 is SGHNT and CDR2 is YYREEE in the germline V gene (reference sequence). The CDR3 runs to 15 residues. V lost 1 base to trimming and J lost 3 bases, with 12 bases between them.

The CDR3 DNA is TGTGCCAGCAGCTGGGCCCAGACCTCCAATGAGCAGTTCTTC. Protein product: CASSWAQTSNEQFF. V gene TRBV3-1 (or the pseudogene TRBV3-2) combines with J gene TRBJ2-1; D call uncertain. The germline gives CDR1 LGHDT, CDR2 YNNKEL (reference sequence). Trimming shortened V by 5 bases and J by 6 bases, and 14 bases separated the two germline ends. The length of the CDR3 is 14 residues.

The rearrangement uses TRBV19 and TRBJ2-2; possibly TRBD1 for D (6 bases). The CDR3 loop spans 14 amino acids. In germline, CDR1 is LNHDA, CDR2 SQIVND (reference sequence). V dropped 7 bases and J dropped 1 base, with 10 bases sitting between them. CDR3: CASTVTGNTGELFF. CDR3 nucleotides: TGTGCCAGTACCGTGACAGGGAACACCGGGGAGCTGTTTTTT.

The gene calls are TRBV9 and TRBJ2-3; the match to TRBD1 covers 8 bases. In germline, CDR1 is SGDLS, CDR2 YYNGEE. This CDR3 region has 14 residues. V shed 4 bases and J 4 bases; nucleotides not matched to a gene: 5. CDR3 amino acids: CASSFGQGADTQYF. The DNA for the CDR3 is TGTGCCAGCAGCTTCGGACAGGGAGCAGATACGCAGTATTTT.

V usage is TRBV18 and J usage is TRBJ1-1, with a weak D call TRBD1 (6 bases). The CDR3 covers 15 residues. Germline V gene sequence: CDR1 KGHSH, CDR2 LQKENI. The ends were cut back, 0 bases at V and 5 bases at J, with 13 bases in the middle. The CDR3 DNA reads as TGTGCCAGCTCACCACCGGGGGGGCCGGGTACTGAAGCTTTCTTT. It specifies CASSPPGGPGTEAFF.

The chain is built from TRBV4-2 and TRBJ1-2; possibly TRBD1 for D (6 bases). Trimming cost V 3 bases and J 9 bases, with 11 bases left between them. The CDR3 totals 12 residues. Germline assignment: CDR1 LGHNA and CDR2 YNFKEQ. The CDR3: CASSHAQGSYTF. The DNA of the CDR3 is TGTGCCAGCAGCCACGCCCAGGGGAGCTACACCTTC.

This clone was detected only a few times. V usage is TRBV7-9 and J usage is TRBJ1-4; D not certain. Trimming pared 2 bases from V and 1 base from J, leaving 11 bases between. CDR3 length: 16 residues. The germline V gene has CDR1 SEHNR and CDR2 FQNEAQ (reference sequence). The CDR3 reads CASSLFGTVTNEKLFF. The CDR3 nucleotides are TGTGCCAGCAGCTTATTTGGTACAGTAACTAATGAAAAACTGTTTTTT.

The J gene is TRBJ2-2, the V gene TRBV7-8, with 7 bases that match TRBD1. CDR1 is SGHVS, CDR2 FQNEAQ, per germline. The CDR3 runs 15 residues. J gave up 3 bases and V 5 bases, and 6 bases lay outside the gene matches. The CDR3 coding sequence is TGTGCCAGCAGCATCCAACAGGGGCACACCGGGGAGCTGTTTTTT. This sequence encodes CASSIQQGHTGELFF.

The gene calls are TRBV5-5 and TRBJ2-3; TRBD2 is a possible D gene (7 bases). V gave up 0 bases and J gave up 2 bases, with 19 bases separating them. The CDR3 covers 18 residues. CDR1 is SGHKS, CDR2 YYEKEE, per germline (reference sequence). The DNA for the CDR3 is TGTGCCAGCAGCTTGGAAAGGGGGGGATTCACCCCCACAGATACGCAGTATTTT. Its translation is CASSLERGGFTPTDTQYF.

The CDR3 loop is CASRRGFTNEKLFF. CDR3 in DNA: TGTGCCAGCAGGCGGGGATTTACTAATGAAAAACTGTTTTTT. The gene calls are TRBV6-5 and TRBJ1-4; no clear D. With 6 bases removed from V and 2 bases from J, the gap between germline ends came to 10 bases. CDR1 is MNHEY, CDR2 SVGAGI, per germline. This CDR3 is 14 amino acids long.